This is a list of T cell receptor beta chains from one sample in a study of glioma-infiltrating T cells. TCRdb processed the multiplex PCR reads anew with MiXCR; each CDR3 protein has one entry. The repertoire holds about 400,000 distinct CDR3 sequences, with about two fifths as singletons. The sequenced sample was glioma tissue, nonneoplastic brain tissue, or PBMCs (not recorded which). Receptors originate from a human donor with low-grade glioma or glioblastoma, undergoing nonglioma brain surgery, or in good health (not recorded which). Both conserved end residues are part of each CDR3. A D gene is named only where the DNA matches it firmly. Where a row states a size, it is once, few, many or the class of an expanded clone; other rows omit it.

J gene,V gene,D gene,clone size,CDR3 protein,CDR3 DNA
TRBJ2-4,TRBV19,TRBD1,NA,CASAGGLNIQYF,TGTGCCAGCGCAGGGGGCTTGAACATTCAGTACTTC
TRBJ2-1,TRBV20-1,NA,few,CSARAQGGGSYNEQFF,TGCAGTGCTAGAGCCCAAGGGGGAGGTTCGTACAATGAGCAGTTCTTC
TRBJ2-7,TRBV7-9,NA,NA,CASSPQRWAGLSYEQYF,TGTGCCAGCAGCCCCCAAAGGTGGGCAGGACTCTCCTACGAGCAGTACTTC
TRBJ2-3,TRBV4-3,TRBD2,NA,CASSQGASGRAHTQYF,TGCGCCAGCAGCCAAGGAGCTAGCGGGAGGGCTCATACGCAGTATTTT
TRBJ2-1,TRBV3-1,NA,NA,CASSQDVGYEQFF,TGTGCCAGCAGCCAAGACGTAGGTTATGAGCAGTTCTTC
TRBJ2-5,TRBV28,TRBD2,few,CASRGLAGGGHQETQYF,TGTGCCAGCCGGGGACTAGCGGGAGGCGGCCACCAAGAGACCCAGTACTTC
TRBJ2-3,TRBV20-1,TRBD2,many,CSARGSGRTDTQYF,TGCAGTGCTAGAGGTAGCGGGAGAACAGATACGCAGTATTTT
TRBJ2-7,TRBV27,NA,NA,CAIGFRHPVNEQYF,TGTGCCATCGGTTTCCGACACCCGGTTAACGAGCAGTACTTC
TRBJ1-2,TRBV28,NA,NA,CASGLANPYGYTF,TGTGCCAGCGGTTTAGCAAACCCCTATGGCTACACCTTC
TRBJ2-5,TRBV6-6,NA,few,CASSYSVTSPQETQYF,TGTGCCAGCAGTTACTCGGTTACTAGCCCCCAAGAGACCCAGTACTTC
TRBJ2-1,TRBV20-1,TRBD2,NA,CSAQGVAGGTYNEQFF,TGCAGTGCTCAGGGGGTAGCGGGAGGGACCTACAATGAGCAGTTCTTC
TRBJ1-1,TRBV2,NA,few,CASSADNTEAFF,TGTGCCAGCAGTGCCGATAACACTGAAGCTTTCTTT
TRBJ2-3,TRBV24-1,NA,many,CATGGTTDTQYF,TGTGCCACCGGAGGTACCACAGATACGCAGTATTTT
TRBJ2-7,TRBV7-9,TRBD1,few,CASRTTGGPYEQYF,TGTGCCAGCAGAACGACAGGGGGCCCCTACGAGCAGTACTTC
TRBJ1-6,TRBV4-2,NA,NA,CASSLEGSDNSPLHF,TGTGCCAGCAGCCTGGAGGGGAGTGACAATTCACCCCTCCACTTT
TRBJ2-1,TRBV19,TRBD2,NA,CASSIGIRTRGLAFYNEQFF,TGTGCCAGTAGTATAGGAATACGAACCAGGGGACTAGCGTTCTACAATGAGCAGTTCTTC
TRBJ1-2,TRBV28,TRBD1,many,CASSPSGTGGFGYTF,TGTGCCAGCAGCCCCTCGGGGACAGGGGGCTTCGGCTACACCTTC
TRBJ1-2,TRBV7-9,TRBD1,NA,CARSKGQLLYGYTF,TGTGCCAGAAGCAAGGGACAGCTACTCTATGGCTACACCTTC
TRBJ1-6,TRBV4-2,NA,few,CASSQNRENNSPLHF,TGTGCCAGCAGCCAAAACAGGGAGAACAATTCACCCCTCCACTTT
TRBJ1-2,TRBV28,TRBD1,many,CASTPLTGDYGYTF,TGTGCCAGCACCCCTCTGACAGGGGACTATGGCTACACCTTC
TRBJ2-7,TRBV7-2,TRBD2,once,CASSVYGTSDEQYF,TGTGCCAGCAGCGTGTATGGGACTAGTGACGAGCAGTACTTC
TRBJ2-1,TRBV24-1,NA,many,CATATGGAYNEQFF,TGTGCCACCGCGACAGGAGGAGCCTACAATGAGCAGTTCTTC
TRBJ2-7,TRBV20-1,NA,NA,CSASNRVNEQYF,TGCAGTGCTAGCAACAGGGTAAACGAGCAGTACTTC
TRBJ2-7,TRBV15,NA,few,CATSRVSVGTEQYF,TGTGCCACCAGCAGAGTATCCGTAGGGACCGAGCAGTACTTC
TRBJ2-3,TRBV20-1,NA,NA,CSAYLQGYLRTDTQYF,TGCAGTGCCTATTTACAGGGTTACCTCCGCACAGATACGCAGTATTTT
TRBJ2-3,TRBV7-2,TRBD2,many,CASSSARLAGTDTQYF,TGTGCCAGCAGCTCCGCCCGACTAGCGGGTACAGATACGCAGTATTTT
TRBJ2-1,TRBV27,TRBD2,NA,CASRNLAGGSSNEKFF,TGTGCCAGCAGAAACCTAGCGGGAGGGAGTAGCAATGAGAAGTTCTTC
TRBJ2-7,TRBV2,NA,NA,CASITGRTVIAYEQYF,TGTGCCAGCATTACTGGCCGGACAGTGATAGCCTACGAGCAGTACTTC
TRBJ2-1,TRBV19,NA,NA,CASGSRPAGDEQFF,TGTGCCAGTGGTTCCCGACCAGCGGGTGACGAGCAGTTCTTC
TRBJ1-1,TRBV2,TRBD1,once,CTSTGGNTEAFF,TGTACCAGCACAGGGGGGAACACTGAAGCTTTCTTT
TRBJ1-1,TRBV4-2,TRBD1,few,CASSRGQAGATEAFF,TGTGCCAGCAGCCGAGGACAGGCAGGGGCCACTGAAGCTTTCTTT
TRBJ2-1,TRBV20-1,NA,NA,CSARWRVGYNEQFF,TGCAGTGCTAGATGGCGGGTAGGGTACAATGAGCAGTTCTTC
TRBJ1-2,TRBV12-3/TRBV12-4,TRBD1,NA,CASSWDSTNYGYTF,TGTGCCAGCAGTTGGGACAGTACTAACTATGGCTACACCTTC
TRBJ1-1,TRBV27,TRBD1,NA,CASSPTGGVTEAFF,TGTGCCAGCAGTCCCACAGGGGGTGTGACTGAAGCTTTCTTT
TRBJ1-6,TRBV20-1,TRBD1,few,CSAKSRDRGSPLHF,TGCAGTGCTAAGTCCCGGGACAGGGGCTCACCCCTCCACTTT
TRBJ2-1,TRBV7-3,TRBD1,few,CASSFGQGSEQFF,TGTGCCAGCAGCTTCGGACAGGGCAGTGAGCAGTTCTTC
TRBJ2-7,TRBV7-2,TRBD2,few,CASSLVGGAGTYEQYF,TGTGCCAGCAGCTTAGTCGGGGGGGCGGGAACCTACGAGCAGTACTTC
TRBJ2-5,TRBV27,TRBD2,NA,CASSLVGLAGGQQYF,TGTGCCAGCAGTTTAGTCGGGCTAGCGGGAGGGCAACAGTACTTC
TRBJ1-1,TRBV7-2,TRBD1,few,CASTPPTGSRNTEAFF,TGTGCCAGCACCCCCCCGACAGGGTCTCGGAACACTGAAGCTTTCTTT
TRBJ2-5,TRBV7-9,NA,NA,CASSLGGQGETQYF,TGTGCCAGCAGCTTAGGGGGCCAAGGAGAGACCCAGTACTTC
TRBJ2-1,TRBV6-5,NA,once,CVSSYALGHNEKFF,TGTGTCAGCAGTTACGCTCTCGGCCACAATGAGAAGTTCTTC
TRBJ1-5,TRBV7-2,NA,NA,CASSLKGGGNQPQHF,TGTGCCAGCAGCTTAAAGGGGGGAGGCAATCAGCCCCAGCATTTT
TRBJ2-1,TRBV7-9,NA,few,CASSSAPGNEQFF,TGTGCCAGCAGCAGTGCCCCGGGAAATGAGCAGTTCTTC
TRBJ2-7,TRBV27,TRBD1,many,CASRRDRDRGHEQYF,TGTGCCAGCAGAAGGGACCGGGACAGGGGCCACGAGCAGTACTTC
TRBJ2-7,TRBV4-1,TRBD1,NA,CASSHARDSFSYVQYF,TGCGCCAGCAGCCATGCCCGGGACAGCTTCTCCTACGTGCAGTACTTC
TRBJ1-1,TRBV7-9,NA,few,CASSSPFGGHRNTEAFF,TGTGCCAGCAGCTCCCCTTTCGGGGGGCACCGGAACACTGAAGCTTTCTTT
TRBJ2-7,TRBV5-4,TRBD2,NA,CASSGGLHYEQYF,TGTGCCAGCAGCGGGGGACTACACTACGAGCAGTACTTC
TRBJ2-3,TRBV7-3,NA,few,CASSPRDLGTDTQYF,TGTGCCAGCAGCCCCCGGGACCTTGGCACAGATACGCAGTATTTT
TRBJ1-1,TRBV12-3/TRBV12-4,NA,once,CASSLSRGSGAFF,TGCGCCAGCAGTTTATCCAGGGGATCTGGAGCTTTCTTT
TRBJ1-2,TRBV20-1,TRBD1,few,CSAPNQGEGGYTF,TGCAGTGCTCCTAATCAGGGGGAGGGTGGCTACACCTTC
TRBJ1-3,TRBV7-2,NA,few,CASTTGGSSGNTIYF,TGTGCCAGCACGACCGGGGGCAGCTCTGGAAACACCATATATTTT
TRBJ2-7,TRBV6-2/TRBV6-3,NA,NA,CASSITGSYYNEQYF,TGTGCCAGCAGTATTACGGGGTCTTACTACAATGAGCAGTACTTC
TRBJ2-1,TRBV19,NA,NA,CASSIGPSPYNEQFF,TGTGCCAGTAGTATTGGGCCTAGTCCCTACAATGAGCAGTTCTTC
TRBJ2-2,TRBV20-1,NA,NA,CSARVTGELFF,TGCAGTGCTAGGGTCACCGGGGAGCTGTTTTTT
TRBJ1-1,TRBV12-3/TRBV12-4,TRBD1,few,CASRQGGSAFF,TGTGCCAGCAGACAGGGGGGTTCCGCTTTCTTT